Listed below are T cell receptor beta chains from one sample, sequenced in a study of blood T cells in healthy people across ages. TCRdb re-called the 5' RACE reads with MiXCR, one entry per CDR3 protein. The repertoire holds approximately 580,000 distinct CDR3 sequences, with under 30% as singletons. These same records also appear under a second study, on T cells of mothers and their children.

Sequences were obtained from blood. The source is a boy between 10 and 17 years old in good health. Both conserved end residues are part of each CDR3. The D gene is left open where the match is weak. Some rows have no size entry. The others give once, few or many, or a class for an expanded clone.

clone size: few; V gene: TRBV11-2; D gene: -; J gene: TRBJ2-7; CDR3 protein: CASSSRTDEQYF; CDR3 DNA: TGTGCCAGCAGCTCCCGAACCGACGAGCAGTACTTC
clone size: medium-sized; V gene: TRBV9; D gene: TRBD1; J gene: TRBJ1-2; CDR3 protein: CASSVGQGNYGYTF; CDR3 DNA: TGTGCCAGCAGCGTAGGACAGGGTAACTATGGCTACACCTTC
clone size: few; V gene: TRBV12-3/TRBV12-4; D gene: TRBD1; J gene: TRBJ1-5; CDR3 protein: CASSPLGQGKRQPQHF; CDR3 DNA: TGTGCCAGCAGCCCCCTGGGACAGGGGAAGAGACAGCCCCAGCATTTT
clone size: -; V gene: TRBV5-4; D gene: -; J gene: TRBJ2-7; CDR3 protein: CASSFGGAGRDYEQYF; CDR3 DNA: TGTGCCAGCAGCTTTGGAGGAGCGGGCAGGGACTACGAGCAGTACTTC
clone size: -; V gene: TRBV28; D gene: -; J gene: TRBJ2-6; CDR3 protein: CASRGGGSGANVLTF; CDR3 DNA: TGTGCCAGCAGGGGAGGGGGTTCTGGGGCCAACGTCCTGACTTTC
clone size: few; V gene: TRBV18; D gene: -; J gene: TRBJ2-6; CDR3 protein: CASSPPEGSGANVLTF; CDR3 DNA: TGTGCCAGCTCACCACCCGAGGGATCTGGGGCCAACGTCCTGACTTTC
clone size: many; V gene: TRBV9; D gene: -; J gene: TRBJ2-1; CDR3 protein: CASSVDLYNEQFF; CDR3 DNA: TGTGCCAGCAGCGTAGACCTCTACAATGAGCAGTTCTTC
clone size: -; V gene: TRBV7-9; D gene: TRBD2; J gene: TRBJ2-5; CDR3 protein: CASSLDTAGGPFRETQYF; CDR3 DNA: TGTGCCAGCAGCTTAGATACAGCGGGAGGGCCGTTTCGAGAGACCCAGTACTTC
clone size: -; V gene: TRBV7-2; D gene: TRBD1; J gene: TRBJ1-2; CDR3 protein: CASSRTPPDRAHGYTF; CDR3 DNA: TGTGCCAGCAGCCGAACGCCTCCCGACAGGGCTCATGGCTACACCTTC
clone size: -; V gene: TRBV7-9; D gene: -; J gene: TRBJ1-1; CDR3 protein: CASTPPGGNTEAFF; CDR3 DNA: TGTGCCAGCACCCCACCGGGGGGAAACACTGAAGCTTTCTTT
clone size: -; V gene: TRBV24-1; D gene: -; J gene: TRBJ1-2; CDR3 protein: CATRDNFYGYTF; CDR3 DNA: TGTGCCACCAGGGACAACTTCTATGGCTACACCTTC
clone size: few; V gene: TRBV28; D gene: TRBD2; J gene: TRBJ2-3; CDR3 protein: CASSFVGRAAADTQYF; CDR3 DNA: TGTGCCAGCAGTTTTGTCGGGAGGGCTGCAGCAGATACGCAGTATTTT
clone size: many; V gene: TRBV29-1; D gene: TRBD1; J gene: TRBJ2-7; CDR3 protein: CSARTGDYEQYF; CDR3 DNA: TGCAGCGCAAGGACAGGGGACTACGAGCAGTACTTC
clone size: few; V gene: TRBV11-2; D gene: TRBD1; J gene: TRBJ2-6; CDR3 protein: CASSSQTGDGANVLTF; CDR3 DNA: TGTGCCAGCAGCTCACAGACAGGGGATGGGGCCAACGTCCTGACTTTC
clone size: few; V gene: TRBV6-6; D gene: -; J gene: TRBJ2-5; CDR3 protein: CASSRAGETQYF; CDR3 DNA: TGTGCCAGCAGTCGAGCGGGAGAGACCCAGTACTTC
clone size: few; V gene: TRBV9; D gene: TRBD2; J gene: TRBJ2-5; CDR3 protein: CASSPAAGAKETQYF; CDR3 DNA: TGTGCCAGCAGCCCCGCAGCGGGGGCAAAAGAGACCCAGTACTTC
clone size: -; V gene: TRBV6-5; D gene: TRBD1; J gene: TRBJ2-1; CDR3 protein: CASSNRTGGDYNEQFF; CDR3 DNA: TGTGCCAGCAGTAACCGGACAGGGGGCGACTACAATGAGCAGTTCTTC
clone size: -; V gene: TRBV29-1; D gene: TRBD2; J gene: TRBJ2-1; CDR3 protein: CSVDSGTSGVLEQFF; CDR3 DNA: TGCAGCGTTGATTCCGGGACTAGCGGGGTCCTTGAGCAGTTCTTC
clone size: -; V gene: TRBV28; D gene: -; J gene: TRBJ2-1; CDR3 protein: CASSLKLPDEQFF; CDR3 DNA: TGTGCCAGCAGTTTAAAACTGCCGGATGAGCAGTTCTTC
clone size: few; V gene: TRBV29-1; D gene: -; J gene: TRBJ1-1; CDR3 protein: CSVDSGRVFTEAFF; CDR3 DNA: TGCAGCGTTGACTCGGGGAGGGTTTTCACTGAAGCTTTCTTT
clone size: -; V gene: TRBV7-3; D gene: -; J gene: TRBJ2-3; CDR3 protein: CASSSTGAGTDTQYF; CDR3 DNA: TGTGCCAGCAGCTCTACAGGAGCTGGCACAGATACGCAGTATTTT
clone size: -; V gene: TRBV29-1; D gene: -; J gene: TRBJ2-7; CDR3 protein: CSVRDENRALEQYF; CDR3 DNA: TGCAGCGTGCGCGACGAAAACCGGGCCCTCGAGCAGTACTTC
clone size: -; V gene: TRBV6-5; D gene: -; J gene: TRBJ2-3; CDR3 protein: CASSLHGIINTDTQYF; CDR3 DNA: TGTGCCAGCAGCCTTCACGGAATAATAAACACAGATACGCAGTATTTT
clone size: -; V gene: TRBV29-1; D gene: -; J gene: TRBJ2-2; CDR3 protein: CSVEVPKTGELFF; CDR3 DNA: TGCAGCGTTGAAGTACCCAAGACCGGGGAGCTGTTTTTT
clone size: many; V gene: TRBV29-1; D gene: -; J gene: TRBJ2-1; CDR3 protein: CSVEALGRSYNEQFF; CDR3 DNA: TGCAGCGTTGAAGCTCTAGGTCGAAGCTACAATGAGCAGTTCTTC
clone size: few; V gene: TRBV20-1; D gene: -; J gene: TRBJ1-4; CDR3 protein: CSARDGPPDSLNEKLFF; CDR3 DNA: TGCAGTGCTAGAGATGGCCCCCCCGACTCCCTTAATGAAAAACTGTTTTTT
clone size: -; V gene: TRBV10-3; D gene: TRBD1; J gene: TRBJ2-7; CDR3 protein: CAISGTGVTYEQYF; CDR3 DNA: TGTGCCATCAGTGGTACAGGGGTCACCTACGAGCAGTACTTC
clone size: many; V gene: TRBV29-1; D gene: TRBD2; J gene: TRBJ2-5; CDR3 protein: CSAMGLAGAQETQYF; CDR3 DNA: TGCAGCGCAATGGGACTAGCGGGGGCCCAAGAGACCCAGTACTTC
clone size: -; V gene: TRBV28; D gene: TRBD2; J gene: TRBJ2-6; CDR3 protein: CASILREGTSGANVLTF; CDR3 DNA: TGTGCCAGCATTCTGAGGGAGGGGACCTCTGGGGCCAACGTCCTGACTTTC
clone size: few; V gene: TRBV5-4; D gene: TRBD1; J gene: TRBJ1-4; CDR3 protein: CSSGDRVGEKLFF; CDR3 DNA: TGTTCCAGCGGGGACAGGGTAGGAGAAAAACTGTTTTTT
clone size: few; V gene: TRBV6-2/TRBV6-3; D gene: -; J gene: TRBJ2-7; CDR3 protein: CASSYDGSSYEQYF; CDR3 DNA: TGTGCCAGCAGTTACGACGGTAGCTCCTACGAGCAGTACTTC
clone size: -; V gene: TRBV18; D gene: -; J gene: TRBJ2-7; CDR3 protein: CASSPSPSGASYEQYF; CDR3 DNA: TGTGCCAGCTCACCTTCCCCCTCAGGGGCCTCCTACGAGCAGTACTTC
clone size: few; V gene: TRBV6-2/TRBV6-3; D gene: -; J gene: TRBJ1-5; CDR3 protein: CASNRFREPQHF; CDR3 DNA: TGTGCCAGCAACCGCTTCCGGGAGCCCCAGCATTTT
clone size: -; V gene: TRBV6-5; D gene: -; J gene: TRBJ2-7; CDR3 protein: CASSYGRIEDSYEQYF; CDR3 DNA: TGTGCCAGCAGTTACGGCCGGATAGAGGACTCTTACGAGCAGTACTTC
clone size: few; V gene: TRBV25-1; D gene: -; J gene: TRBJ1-1; CDR3 protein: CANSPRTEGKAFF; CDR3 DNA: TGTGCCAACAGTCCCCGGACAGAGGGAAAAGCTTTCTTT
clone size: few; V gene: TRBV20-1; D gene: TRBD1; J gene: TRBJ2-3; CDR3 protein: CSASDWTRGWNTDTQYF; CDR3 DNA: TGCAGTGCTAGCGATTGGACCAGGGGGTGGAACACAGATACGCAGTATTTT
clone size: -; V gene: TRBV20-1; D gene: -; J gene: TRBJ2-7; CDR3 protein: CSAGRNPGTRSEQYF; CDR3 DNA: TGCAGTGCTGGGCGGAATCCCGGGACACGCAGCGAGCAGTACTTC
clone size: few; V gene: TRBV12-3/TRBV12-4; D gene: -; J gene: TRBJ2-5; CDR3 protein: CASSLAPQRPKETQYF; CDR3 DNA: TGTGCCAGCAGTTTGGCCCCACAGAGACCTAAAGAGACCCAGTACTTC
clone size: -; V gene: TRBV7-2; D gene: -; J gene: TRBJ2-7; CDR3 protein: CASSTGDTSYEQYF; CDR3 DNA: TGTGCCAGCAGCACCGGGGACACTTCCTACGAGCAGTACTTC
clone size: few; V gene: TRBV28; D gene: -; J gene: TRBJ2-6; CDR3 protein: CASSFLTAGANVLTF; CDR3 DNA: TGTGCCAGCAGTTTTTTAACAGCTGGGGCCAACGTCCTGACTTTC
clone size: few; V gene: TRBV7-2; D gene: TRBD2; J gene: TRBJ2-7; CDR3 protein: CASSLQAGGYEQYF; CDR3 DNA: TGTGCCAGCAGCTTACAGGCGGGGGGCTACGAGCAGTACTTC
clone size: -; V gene: TRBV2; D gene: -; J gene: TRBJ2-1; CDR3 protein: CASSEGDNSYNEQFF; CDR3 DNA: TGTGCCAGCAGTGAAGGGGACAATTCCTACAATGAGCAGTTCTTC
clone size: -; V gene: TRBV7-9; D gene: TRBD2; J gene: TRBJ2-1; CDR3 protein: CASAGTSYNEQFF; CDR3 DNA: TGTGCCAGCGCCGGGACTAGCTACAATGAGCAGTTCTTC
clone size: -; V gene: TRBV4-1; D gene: TRBD2; J gene: TRBJ2-1; CDR3 protein: CASSPEGLAGAWNEQFF; CDR3 DNA: TGCGCCAGCAGCCCGGAGGGGCTAGCGGGGGCCTGGAATGAGCAGTTCTTC
clone size: -; V gene: TRBV25-1; D gene: TRBD2; J gene: TRBJ2-7; CDR3 protein: CASSESRLAGAYEQYF; CDR3 DNA: TGTGCCAGCAGTGAATCGCGGCTAGCGGGAGCCTACGAGCAGTACTTC
clone size: -; V gene: TRBV7-3; D gene: TRBD2; J gene: TRBJ2-2; CDR3 protein: CASSPGTSGNTGGLFF; CDR3 DNA: TGTGCCAGCAGCCCGGGGACTAGCGGAAACACCGGGGGGCTGTTTTTT
clone size: once; V gene: TRBV12-3/TRBV12-4; D gene: TRBD2; J gene: TRBJ2-7; CDR3 protein: CASSPGLAGPREQYF; CDR3 DNA: TGTGCCAGCAGTCCCGGACTAGCGGGGCCTAGGGAGCAGTACTTC
clone size: -; V gene: TRBV5-1; D gene: TRBD1; J gene: TRBJ1-1; CDR3 protein: CASSPGRGLTEAFF; CDR3 DNA: TGCGCCAGCAGCCCGGGCAGGGGGCTAACTGAAGCTTTCTTT
clone size: few; V gene: TRBV10-3; D gene: -; J gene: TRBJ2-4; CDR3 protein: CAISGEQGAKNIQYF; CDR3 DNA: TGTGCCATCAGTGGAGAACAGGGAGCCAAAAACATTCAGTACTTC
clone size: -; V gene: TRBV24-1; D gene: -; J gene: TRBJ2-3; CDR3 protein: CATSDFVYTDTQYF; CDR3 DNA: TGTGCCACCAGTGATTTCGTCTACACAGATACGCAGTATTTT